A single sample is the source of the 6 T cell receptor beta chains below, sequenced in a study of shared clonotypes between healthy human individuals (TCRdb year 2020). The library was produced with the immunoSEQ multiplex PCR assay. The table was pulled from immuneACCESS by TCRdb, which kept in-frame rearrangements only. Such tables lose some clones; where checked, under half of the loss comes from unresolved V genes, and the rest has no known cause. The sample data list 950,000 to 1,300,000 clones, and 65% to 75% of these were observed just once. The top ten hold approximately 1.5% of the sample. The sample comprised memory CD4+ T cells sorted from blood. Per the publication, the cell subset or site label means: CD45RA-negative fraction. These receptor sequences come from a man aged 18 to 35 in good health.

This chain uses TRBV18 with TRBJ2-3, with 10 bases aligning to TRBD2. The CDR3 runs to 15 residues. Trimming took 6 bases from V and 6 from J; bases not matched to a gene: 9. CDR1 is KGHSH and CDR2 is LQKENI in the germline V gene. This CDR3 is CASSPEAGGPDTQYF. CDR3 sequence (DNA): TGTGCCAGCTCTCCTGAAGCGGGGGGGCCGGATACGCAGTATTTT.

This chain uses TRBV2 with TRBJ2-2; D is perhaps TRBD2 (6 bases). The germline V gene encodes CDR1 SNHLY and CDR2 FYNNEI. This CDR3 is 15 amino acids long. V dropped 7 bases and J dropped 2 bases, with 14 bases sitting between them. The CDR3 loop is CASTRGGANTGELFF. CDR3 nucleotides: TGTGCCAGCACCCGCGGAGGGGCAAACACCGGGGAGCTGTTTTTT.

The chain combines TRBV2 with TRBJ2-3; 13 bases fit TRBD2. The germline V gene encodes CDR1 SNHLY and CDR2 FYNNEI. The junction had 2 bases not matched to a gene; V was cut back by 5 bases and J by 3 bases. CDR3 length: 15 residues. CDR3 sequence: CASSKLAGGTDTQYF. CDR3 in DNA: TGTGCCAGCAGTAAACTAGCGGGAGGGACAGATACGCAGTATTTT.

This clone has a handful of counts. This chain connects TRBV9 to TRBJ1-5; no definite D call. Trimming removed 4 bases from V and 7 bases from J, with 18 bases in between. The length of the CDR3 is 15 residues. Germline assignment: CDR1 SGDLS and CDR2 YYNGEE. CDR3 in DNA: TGTGCCAGCAGCAAGCTGGGCGCGGATATACAGCCCCAGCATTTT. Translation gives CASSKLGADIQPQHF. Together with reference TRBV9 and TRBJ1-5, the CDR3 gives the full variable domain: DSGVTQTPKHLITATGQRVTLRCSPRSGDLSVYWYQQSLDQGLQFLIQYYNGEERAKGNILERFSAQQFPDLHSELNLSSLELGDSALYFCASSKLGADIQPQHFGDGTRLSIL.

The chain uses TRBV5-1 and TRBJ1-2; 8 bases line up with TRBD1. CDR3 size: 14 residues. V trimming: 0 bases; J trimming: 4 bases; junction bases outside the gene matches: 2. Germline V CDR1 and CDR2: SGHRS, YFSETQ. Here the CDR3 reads CASSLGDRPYGYTF. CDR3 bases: TGCGCCAGCAGCTTGGGGGACAGGCCCTATGGCTACACCTTC. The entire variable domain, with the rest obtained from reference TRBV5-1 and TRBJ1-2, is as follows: KAGVTQTPRYLIKTRGQQVTLSCSPISGHRSVSWYQQTPGQGLQFLFEYFSETQRNKGNFPGRFSGRQFSNSRSEMNVSTLELGDSALYLCASSLGDRPYGYTFGSGTRLTVV.

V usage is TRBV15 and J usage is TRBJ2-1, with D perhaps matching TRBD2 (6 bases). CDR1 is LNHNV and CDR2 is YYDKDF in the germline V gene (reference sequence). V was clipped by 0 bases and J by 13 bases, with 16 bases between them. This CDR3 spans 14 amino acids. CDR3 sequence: CATSREGGPHPQFF. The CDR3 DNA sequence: TGTGCCACCAGCAGAGAGGGAGGACCCCATCCTCAGTTCTTC.